This TCR beta chain was retrieved from a study of T cell responses to AZD1222 COVID-19 vaccine. Overall study results and limits: Epitopes outside B.1.351 and B.1.1.7 mutated regions reportedly drew nearly half of spike TCRs. It was only a handful of AZD1222 recipients who were seropositive at baseline. Among the donors, most were white British and more were female, and clonal diversity was possibly underestimated. Repertoire collection took place solely once the T cell response had peaked.

Profiling relied on immunoSEQ multiplex PCR, and the TCRdb table lists in-frame clones only, not all of them. The profile shows 95,000 to 150,000 clones, roughly 90% of them singletons. Of note for this clone: Its antigen is unidentified.

This clonotype was sampled from an adult in good health. The sequencing used peripheral blood, collected on day 0 of MenACWY control vaccination.

The CDR3 DNA follows: TGTGCCAGCTCGGCGGGAGTTAATCAGCCCCAGCATTTT. The encoded protein is CASSAGVNQPQHF. The chain carries TRBV18 and TRBJ1-5, with unresolved D. Deletions cut 6 bases from V and 4 bases from J, with 10 bases between. The CDR3 covers 13 residues. Germline V gives CDR1 KGHSH, CDR2 LQKENI.